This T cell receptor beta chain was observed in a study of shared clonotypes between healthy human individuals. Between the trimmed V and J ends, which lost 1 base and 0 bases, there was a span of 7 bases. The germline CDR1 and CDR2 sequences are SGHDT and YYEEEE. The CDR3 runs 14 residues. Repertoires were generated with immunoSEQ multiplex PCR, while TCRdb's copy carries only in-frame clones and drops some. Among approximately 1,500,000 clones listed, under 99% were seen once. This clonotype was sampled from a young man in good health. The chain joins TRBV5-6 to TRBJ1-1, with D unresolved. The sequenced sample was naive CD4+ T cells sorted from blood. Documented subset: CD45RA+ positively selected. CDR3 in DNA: TGTGCCAGCAGCTTGAGACGGATGAACACTGAAGCTTTCTTT. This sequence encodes CASSLRRMNTEAFF. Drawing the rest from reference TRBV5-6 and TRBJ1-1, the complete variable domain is DAGVTQSPTHLIKTRGQQVTLRCSPKSGHDTVSWYQQALGQGPQFIFQYYEEEERQRGNFPDRFSGHQFPNYSSELNVNALLLGDSALYLCASSLRRMNTEAFFGQGTRLTVV.